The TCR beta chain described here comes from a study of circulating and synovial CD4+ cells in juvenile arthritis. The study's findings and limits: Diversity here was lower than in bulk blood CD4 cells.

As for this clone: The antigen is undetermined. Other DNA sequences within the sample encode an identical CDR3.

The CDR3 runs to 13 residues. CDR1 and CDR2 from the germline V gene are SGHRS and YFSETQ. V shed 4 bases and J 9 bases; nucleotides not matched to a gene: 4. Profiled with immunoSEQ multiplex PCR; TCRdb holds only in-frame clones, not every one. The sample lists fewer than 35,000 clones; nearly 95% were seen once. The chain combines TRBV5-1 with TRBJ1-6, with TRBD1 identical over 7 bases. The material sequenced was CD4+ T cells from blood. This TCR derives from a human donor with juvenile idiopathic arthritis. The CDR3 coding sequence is TGCGCCAGCAGCCAGGGGGAGATTTCACCCCTCCACTTT. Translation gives CASSQGEISPLHF.